The 27 T cell receptor beta chains listed next were all sequenced from one sample in a study of cytomegalovirus exposure and HLA in healthy donors. Researchers ran the PCR with 60 Vbeta and 13 Jbeta primers. TCRdb's copy holds only in-frame clones and misses some; the assay was immunoSEQ multiplex PCR. The top ten hold under 5% of the sample, which has 80,000 to 130,000 clones, roughly 77% seen once. The specimen sequenced was PBMCs. The receptors derive from a woman aged 45-60 years in good health and CMV-seropositive.

The chain combines TRBV10-1 with TRBJ2-7, with a weak D call TRBD2 (5 bases). Germline V lookup: CDR1 WNHNN, CDR2 SYGVQD (reference sequence). This CDR3 has 9 amino acids. The CDR3 nucleotides are TGCGCTACTAGGGAAGAGCAGTACTTC. Translated: CATREEQYF.

The gene calls are TRBV29-1 and TRBJ1-2, with 8 bases fitting TRBD1. The V gene end was trimmed by 5 bases and the J gene end by 7 bases; junction bases not matched to a gene: 9. Germline V lookup: CDR1 SQVTM, CDR2 ANQGSEA. This CDR3 spans 13 amino acids. CDR3 residues: CSVSVDRGSGYTF. The CDR3 coding sequence is TGCAGCGTTTCCGTCGACAGGGGTAGTGGCTACACCTTC.

The chain combines TRBV19 with TRBJ2-5, with D perhaps TRBD1 (5 bases). Germline-derived CDR1 and CDR2 are LNHDA and SQIVND (reference sequence). This CDR3 contains 13 residues. The V gene lost 5 bases and the J gene lost 4 bases, with 11 bases spanning the gap. The CDR3 nucleotides are TGTGCCAGTAGTGCAGGGTTCCGAGAGACCCAGTACTTC. This codes for CASSAGFRETQYF.

This chain connects TRBV5-1 to TRBJ1-2; TRBD1 matches at 7 bases. Germline V lookup: CDR1 SGHRS, CDR2 YFSETQ. Trimming at V came to 1 base and at J to 4 bases, leaving 10 bases not matched to a gene. The length of the CDR3 is 16 residues. The CDR3 DNA follows: TGCGCCAGCAGCTTGTCTTTGACAGGGAATTCCTATGGCTACACCTTC. Its translation is CASSLSLTGNSYGYTF.

This clone turned up a few times. V usage is TRBV4-1 and J usage is TRBJ2-1; 7 bases line up with TRBD1. This CDR3 comprises 15 residues. After removal of 2 bases from V and 6 bases from J, the junction contained 7 bases not matched to a gene. Germline CDR1 reads MGHRA; CDR2 reads YSYEKL. CDR3 sequence reads: CASSQSSAGGNEQFF. CDR3 DNA sequence: TGCGCCAGCAGCCAAAGTAGTGCAGGGGGCAATGAGCAGTTCTTC.

The gene calls are TRBV10-3 and TRBJ2-7, with D possibly matching TRBD2 (5 bases). The V and J ends lost 7 bases and 6 bases respectively, with 16 bases between them. The CDR3 loop spans 13 amino acids. Germline values: CDR1 ENHRY, CDR2 SYGVKD. The CDR3 nucleotides read TGTGCCATCAACCACAGCCGGGAAGGCGAGCAGTACTTC. This translates into CAINHSREGEQYF.

This clone came up a few times. V is TRBV7-6 and J is TRBJ2-7, with D possibly matching TRBD2 (6 bases). V was clipped by 11 bases and J by 3 bases, with 8 bases between them. The V gene's germline CDR1 is SGHVS and CDR2 FNYEAQ. This CDR3 is built from 10 residues. The CDR3: CARGNYEQYF. The CDR3 coding sequence is TGTGCCCGGGGGAACTACGAGCAGTACTTC. The full variable domain, in which reference TRBV7-6 and TRBJ2-7 provide the parts outside the CDR3, is GAGVSQSPRYKVTKRGQDVALRCDPISGHVSLYWYRQALGQGPEFLTYFNYEAQQDKSGLPNDRFSAERPEGSISTLTIQRTEQRDSAMYRCARGNYEQYFGPGTRLTVT.

The count of this clone is one. The J gene is TRBJ1-3, the V gene TRBV9; TRBD1 might be the D (5 bases). CDR3 length: 14 amino acids. The germline V gene has CDR1 SGDLS and CDR2 YYNGEE. V lost 4 bases and J 3 bases, leaving 11 bases between the germline ends. The CDR3 DNA is TGTGCCAGCAGCATGGGGGGAGGTGGAAACACCATATATTTT. This translates into CASSMGGGGNTIYF.

This rearrangement joins TRBV27 to TRBJ1-1, with D possibly matching TRBD1 (5 bases). The CDR3 has 15 amino acids. Trimming stripped 6 bases from V and 1 base from J, with 15 bases between. Germline-derived CDR1 and CDR2 are MNHEY and SMNVEV (reference sequence). The CDR3 protein is CASRTFRVGNTEAFF. The CDR3 region has the DNA TGTGCCAGCAGAACCTTCAGGGTCGGGAACACTGAAGCTTTCTTT.

The chain links TRBV6-1 to TRBJ1-3, with 9 bases identical to TRBD1. From germline, CDR1 is MNHNS and CDR2 SASEGT. J lost 8 bases, V lost 6 bases, and 5 bases had no gene match. The CDR3 has 13 residues. The CDR3 nucleotides are TGTGCCAGCAGCGGACAGGGGACCCACACCATATATTTT. This translates into CASSGQGTHTIYF.

The V call is TRBV7-3, the J call TRBJ1-1; no firm D call. The V gene's germline CDR1 is SGHTA and CDR2 FQGTGA. The length of the CDR3 is 13 residues. V was clipped by 2 bases and J by 3 bases, with 7 bases between them. The CDR3 coding sequence is TGTGCCAGCAGCTTATCCGGGGACACTGAAGCTTTCTTT. This encodes CASSLSGDTEAFF.

The chain recombines TRBV19 with TRBJ2-1; 10 nucleotides align to TRBD2. The CDR3 sequence is 15 residues long. Germline V CDR1 and CDR2: LNHDA, SQIVND (reference sequence). The V gene end was trimmed by 3 bases and the J gene end by 4 bases; junction bases not matched to a gene: 3. The CDR3 bases are TGTGCCAGTAGTATTCTAGCGGGGGAATACAATGAGCAGTTCTTC. This codes for CASSILAGEYNEQFF.

This clone was recorded once. The V and J genes are TRBV7-2 and TRBJ1-2; the match to TRBD1 covers 8 bases. V was clipped by 0 bases and J by 7 bases; unmatched bases: 10. Germline CDR1 reads SGHTA; CDR2 reads FQGNSA. CDR3 length equals 16 residues. CDR3 amino acids: CASSLAIQGQGGGYTF. The CDR3 DNA follows: TGTGCCAGCAGCTTAGCGATTCAAGGACAGGGTGGTGGCTACACCTTC.

The chain recombines TRBV6-5 with TRBJ2-7; no clear D gene. Germline values: CDR1 MNHEY, CDR2 SVGAGI. V dropped 4 bases and J dropped 0 bases, with 10 bases sitting between them. CDR3 length equals 14 residues. The CDR3 here is CASSSYEDSYEQYF. The CDR3 DNA reads as TGTGCCAGCAGTTCCTATGAGGACTCCTACGAGCAGTACTTC.

The chain is built from TRBV9 and TRBJ2-2; 11 positions agree with TRBD2. This CDR3 contains 17 residues. CDR1 is SGDLS, CDR2 YYNGEE, per germline. J lost 4 bases, V lost 3 bases, and 8 bases had no gene match. CDR3 sequence: CASSEPGLAGSTGELFF. Here the CDR3 DNA reads TGTGCCAGCAGCGAACCAGGACTAGCGGGCTCCACCGGGGAGCTGTTTTTT. Together with reference TRBV9 and TRBJ2-2, the CDR3 gives the full variable domain: DSGVTQTPKHLITATGQRVTLRCSPRSGDLSVYWYQQSLDQGLQFLIQYYNGEERAKGNILERFSAQQFPDLHSELNLSSLELGDSALYFCASSEPGLAGSTGELFFGEGSRLTVL.

The CDR3: CASSRSGINTEAFF. The CDR3 DNA reads TGTGCCAGCTCGCGGAGCGGGATCAACACTGAAGCTTTCTTT. The chain links TRBV18 to TRBJ1-1; unclear D gene. The germline V gene has CDR1 KGHSH and CDR2 LQKENI. The CDR3 runs 14 residues. V lost 6 bases and J lost 2, with 13 bases in between.

CDR3 sequence reads: CASSRAQGRETQYF. As DNA, the CDR3 is TGTGCCAGCAGCCGGGCCCAAGGGAGAGAGACCCAGTACTTC. This chain connects TRBV25-1 to TRBJ2-5, with D tentatively TRBD2 (5 bases). The CDR3 consists of 14 residues. The germline V and J ends were trimmed by 6 bases and 4 bases, with 15 bases remaining between them. Germline V CDR1 and CDR2: MGHDK, SYGVNS. Looking up the rest from reference TRBV25-1 and TRBJ2-5 gives the full variable domain: EADIYQTPRYLVIGTGKKITLECSQTMGHDKMYWYQQDPGMELHLIHYSYGVNSTEKGDLSSESTVSRIRTEHFPLTLESARPSHTSQYLCASSRAQGRETQYFGPGTRLLVL.

The chain employs TRBV19 and TRBJ1-5; D ambiguous. Trimming cost V 3 bases and J 8 bases, with 14 bases left between them. Germline CDR1 LNHDA, CDR2 SQIVND (reference sequence). The CDR3 length is 14 residues. CDR3 DNA: TGTGCCAGTAGTATTGGCGCGGGCGCGGAGCCCCAGCATTTT. It yields the protein CASSIGAGAEPQHF.

The CDR3 sequence is CASSLRQGWDEQYF. CDR3 DNA: TGTGCCAGCAGCTTAAGACAAGGTTGGGACGAGCAGTACTTC. The chain recombines TRBV7-9 with TRBJ2-7; no clear D gene. V was clipped by 2 bases and J by 5 bases, with 13 bases between them. Germline loops: CDR1 SEHNR, CDR2 FQNEAQ (reference sequence). The CDR3 contains 14 residues.

The CDR3: CASSYDRFYGYTF. The CDR3 DNA is TGTGCCAGCAGTTACGACAGGTTTTATGGCTACACCTTC. The chain couples TRBV6-5 to TRBJ1-2; D possibly corresponds to TRBD1 (6 bases). The CDR3 has 13 residues. Germline-derived CDR1 and CDR2 are MNHEY and SVGAGI. Trimming took 2 bases from V and 5 from J, leaving 9 bases between them.

The rearrangement joins TRBV19 to TRBJ1-1; D uncertain. Germline-derived CDR1 and CDR2 are LNHDA and SQIVND (reference sequence). There are 12 residues in the CDR3. The V gene lost 7 bases and the J gene lost 7 bases, with 13 bases spanning the gap. CDR3 in amino acids: CASKVGAGEAFF. As DNA, the CDR3 is TGTGCCAGTAAGGTCGGCGCGGGTGAAGCTTTCTTT.

V usage is TRBV2 and J usage is TRBJ1-2; weak D call: TRBD1 (5 bases). The V gene's germline CDR1 is SNHLY and CDR2 FYNNEI. This CDR3 is built from 14 residues. V was cut by 7 bases and J by 5 bases, with 17 bases left in between. CDR3 in amino acids: CASNPEGHIYGYTF. The CDR3 nucleotides read TGTGCCAGCAACCCGGAAGGACACATATATGGCTACACCTTC.

The chain has TRBV18 and TRBJ1-6; weak D call: TRBD1 (6 bases). Germline CDR1 reads KGHSH; CDR2 reads LQKENI. This CDR3 region has 14 residues. The V gene lost 5 bases and the J gene lost 7 bases, with 12 bases spanning the gap. CDR3 coding DNA: TGTGCCAGCTCATCCGGGACAACGAATTCACCCCTCCACTTT. It is translated as CASSSGTTNSPLHF.

This clone was seen only a few times. The chain combines TRBV2 with TRBJ1-1, with D unclear. V lost 0 bases and J lost 7, with 21 bases in between. Per the germline V gene, CDR1 is SNHLY and CDR2 is FYNNEI. The CDR3 consists of 17 residues. CDR3 in amino acids: CASSEALKNGGLDEAFF. For the CDR3, the DNA is TGTGCCAGCAGTGAAGCGTTAAAGAACGGAGGTTTGGATGAAGCTTTCTTT.

This clone turned up a few times. This chain uses TRBV12-5 with TRBJ1-4; TRBD1 matches at 7 bases. CDR1 and CDR2 (germline): LGHNT, FRNRAP. CDR3 length: 14 amino acids. V was pared by 3 bases and J by 7 bases, with 5 bases of the junction left unmatched. The CDR3 DNA reads as TGTGCTAGTGGTTTCACAGGGGCGGGTGAAAAACTGTTTTTT. It specifies CASGFTGAGEKLFF.

The chain couples TRBV2 to TRBJ2-1; the match to TRBD2 covers 8 bases. Trimming took 2 bases from V and 3 from J; bases not matched to a gene: 6. This CDR3 contains 16 residues. The germline V gene has CDR1 SNHLY and CDR2 FYNNEI. The CDR3, as DNA: TGTGCCAGCAGTGAAACGGGGGGGGAACTCTACAATGAGCAGTTCTTC. Translating it yields CASSETGGELYNEQFF. Looking up the rest from reference TRBV2 and TRBJ2-1 gives the full variable domain: EPEVTQTPSHQVTQMGQEVILRCVPISNHLYFYWYRQILGQKVEFLVSFYNNEISEKSEIFDDQFSVERPDGSNFTLKIRSTKLEDSAMYFCASSETGGELYNEQFFGPGTRLTVL.

The V and J genes are TRBV6-4 and TRBJ2-7; tentatively, D is TRBD2 (7 bases). V lost 6 bases to trimming and J lost 4 bases, with 19 bases between them. Germline V CDR1 and CDR2: MRHNA, SNTAGT. The CDR3 runs to 15 residues. CDR3 residues: CASRGGGLTFYEQYF. The CDR3 DNA is TGTGCCAGCAGAGGGGGGGGACTGACCTTTTACGAGCAGTACTTC.